The source of this T cell receptor (beta chain) is a study of lymphopenia after photon versus proton radiotherapy. For this clone: The target antigen is unknown.

General study findings and limits: Post-nadir diversity loss with photons came from oligoclonal expansion, particularly CD8+ Temra cells. In patients who died, overall survival fell as post-nadir TCR diversity dropped more. Under photons, naive T cells and diversity fell while effector/memory populations rose. Better survival with proton therapy was suggested as possible, not demonstrated.

J lost 6 bases, V lost 5 bases, and 14 bases had no gene match. This CDR3 has 17 amino acids. CDR1 MDHEN and CDR2 SYDVKM come from the germline V gene. Assay: immunoSEQ multiplex PCR; the TCRdb copy retains only in-frame clones and omits some. This sample has tens of thousands of clones, with 80% to 90% found just once. The TCR sequence derives from a man aged 55 to 70 with pancreatic cancer. J is TRBJ2-4 and V is TRBV28; 9 bases align to TRBD2. The input for sequencing was peripheral blood, taken from a patient treated with proton-based radiotherapy. The CDR3 DNA is TGTGCCAGCAGTACGGGGGTAGCGGGAGCCAGGGTAAACATTCAGTACTTC. This gives the protein CASSTGVAGARVNIQYF.